This T cell receptor beta chain was captured by sequencing in a study of blood T cell repertoires in COVID-19. Across the study: Sites across the United States, Italy and Spain contributed samples from acute and convalescent COVID-19. The analysed material was cDNA or gDNA that came from T cells, B-cell-depleted T cells, or PBMCs.

Per the germline V gene, CDR1 is MGHRA and CDR2 is YSYEKL. The CDR3 has 16 amino acids. V was trimmed by 1 base and J by 3 bases, leaving 15 bases between them. As originally analysed: Reference gene primer amplification in the assay estimated nucleated cell counts. TCRdb's table, derived via immunoSEQ multiplex PCR, lists solely in-frame clones and lacks some. That table gives V, J and clone size, and the DNA gave D and trimming. The sample lists about 320,000 clones, around 88% occurring once. Source material: peripheral blood. The clonotype originates from a woman aged 45-65 years with acute or convalescent COVID-19. V usage is TRBV4-1 and J usage is TRBJ1-2, with D possibly TRBD1 on 6 matching bases. DNA of the CDR3: TGCGCCAGCAGCCAAGGGCAACAGGGAGGGGACTATGGCTACACCTTC. It is translated as CASSQGQQGGDYGYTF.